The rows below give T cell receptor beta chains drawn from one sample of a study of OX40 agonist ivuxolimab in advanced cancers. The table came from immunoSEQ multiplex PCR; TCRdb's copy has only in-frame clones and leaves some out. The sample has about 91,000 clones; 80% to 90% are singletons. This sample comprised CD4+ or CD8+ T cells sorted from blood, obtained in a trial of the OX40 agonist ivuxolimab. These receptors all come from an adult with an advanced solid tumor such as melanoma, head and neck, liver or kidney cancer. Each CDR3 is given with its conserved first and last residue. A D gene is named only where the DNA matches it firmly. Size values are once, few and many counts, or a class for expanded clones, and some rows have none.

CDR3 protein: CASSERGSYNEQFF; CDR3 DNA: TGTGCCAGCAGTGAACGTGGGAGCTACAATGAGCAGTTCTTC; J gene: TRBJ2-1; clone size: NA; D gene: NA; V gene: TRBV6-1
CDR3 protein: CSVHIAGVASQHF; CDR3 DNA: TGCAGCGTCCACATAGCGGGGGTCGCGTCCCAGCATTTT; J gene: TRBJ1-5; clone size: NA; D gene: NA; V gene: TRBV29-1
CDR3 protein: CASSLGRGKDEQYF; CDR3 DNA: TGTGCCAGCAGCTTAGGTCGGGGGAAGGACGAGCAGTACTTC; J gene: TRBJ2-7; clone size: NA; D gene: NA; V gene: TRBV11-3
CDR3 protein: CSAEGGNYEQYF; CDR3 DNA: TGCAGCGCCGAAGGGGGGAATTACGAGCAGTACTTC; J gene: TRBJ2-7; clone size: NA; D gene: NA; V gene: TRBV29-1
CDR3 protein: CASSQVSGQANYGYTF; CDR3 DNA: TGTGCCAGCAGCCAAGTTTCGGGACAGGCTAACTATGGCTACACCTTC; J gene: TRBJ1-2; clone size: NA; D gene: TRBD1; V gene: TRBV4-2
CDR3 protein: CASSLSSGLWGYEQYF; CDR3 DNA: TGTGCCAGCAGTTTATCGTCGGGACTATGGGGCTACGAGCAGTACTTC; J gene: TRBJ2-7; clone size: NA; D gene: TRBD2; V gene: TRBV27
CDR3 protein: CASSMVGILQPQHF; CDR3 DNA: TGTGCCAGTAGTATGGTTGGAATTTTGCAGCCCCAGCATTTT; J gene: TRBJ1-5; clone size: NA; D gene: NA; V gene: TRBV19
CDR3 protein: CASSLSSGAILYEQYF; CDR3 DNA: TGCGCCAGCAGCTTGTCCTCCGGAGCCATCCTCTACGAGCAGTACTTC; J gene: TRBJ2-7; clone size: NA; D gene: NA; V gene: TRBV5-1
CDR3 protein: CASSPGWGELFF; CDR3 DNA: TGTGCCAGCAGCCCTGGTTGGGGGGAGCTGTTTTTT; J gene: TRBJ2-2; clone size: NA; D gene: NA; V gene: TRBV7-3
CDR3 protein: CASSFREATEAFF; CDR3 DNA: TGTGCCAGCAGTTTCAGGGAAGCCACTGAAGCTTTCTTT; J gene: TRBJ1-1; clone size: NA; D gene: NA; V gene: TRBV27
CDR3 protein: CASRGTANTEAFF; CDR3 DNA: TGTGCCAGCAGGGGGACAGCGAACACTGAAGCTTTCTTT; J gene: TRBJ1-1; clone size: NA; D gene: TRBD1; V gene: TRBV2
CDR3 protein: CASSQGGITEAFF; CDR3 DNA: TGCGCCAGCAGCCAAGGGGGGATCACTGAAGCTTTCTTT; J gene: TRBJ1-1; clone size: NA; D gene: NA; V gene: TRBV4-1
CDR3 protein: CASSLFQGRLGNTIYF; CDR3 DNA: TGTGCCAGCAGTTTATTCCAGGGGCGACTCGGAAACACCATATATTTT; J gene: TRBJ1-3; clone size: NA; D gene: NA; V gene: TRBV28
CDR3 protein: CASIGGSTDTQYF; CDR3 DNA: TGTGCCAGCATAGGGGGTAGCACAGATACGCAGTATTTT; J gene: TRBJ2-3; clone size: NA; D gene: NA; V gene: TRBV2
CDR3 protein: CASSRGTGQETQYF; CDR3 DNA: TGTGCCAGCAGCCGCGGGACAGGTCAAGAGACCCAGTACTTC; J gene: TRBJ2-5; clone size: NA; D gene: TRBD1; V gene: TRBV7-2
CDR3 protein: CASSPGLAQETQYF; CDR3 DNA: TGCGCCAGCAGCCCAGGACTAGCGCAAGAGACCCAGTACTTC; J gene: TRBJ2-5; clone size: NA; D gene: TRBD2; V gene: TRBV5-1
CDR3 protein: CASSQDRGLGETQYF; CDR3 DNA: TGCGCCAGCAGCCAAGATAGAGGACTGGGAGAGACCCAGTACTTC; J gene: TRBJ2-5; clone size: NA; D gene: NA; V gene: TRBV4-1
CDR3 protein: CASSSFTDTEAFF; CDR3 DNA: TGTGCCAGCAGCTCCTTCACCGACACTGAAGCTTTCTTT; J gene: TRBJ1-1; clone size: few; D gene: NA; V gene: TRBV7-9
CDR3 protein: CASSLALAGFGQETQYF; CDR3 DNA: TGTGCCAGCAGCTTGGCCCTAGCGGGATTTGGGCAAGAGACCCAGTACTTC; J gene: TRBJ2-5; clone size: NA; D gene: TRBD2; V gene: TRBV5-8